The clone carrying this T cell receptor (beta chain) was detected only once. This sample was included in a study of patients and donors after allogeneic stem cell transplantation. CDR1 is KGHDR, CDR2 SFDVKD, per germline. Trimming removed 1 base from V and 2 bases from J, with 9 bases in between. The CDR3 consists of 15 residues. TCRdb re-derived calls from the RT-PCR reads in MiXCR, one entry per CDR3 protein. The table includes hundreds of thousands of distinct CDR3 sequences, 16% detected once. The source material was blood, either unsorted or a sorted T cell fraction (not recorded which). The chain employs TRBV24-1 and TRBJ2-3; no definite D call. This receptor was taken from a human donor who was either an allogeneic HSCT recipient or a stem cell or donor lymphocyte infusion donor (not recorded which). It is not recorded whose cells these are; they may come from a transplant donor. The CDR3 nucleotides read TGTGCCACCAGTGATTTTGGCAGCTTCACAGATACGCAGTATTTT. Translated, it gives CATSDFGSFTDTQYF.